The sequence of this T cell receptor beta chain was determined in a study of blood T cell repertoires in COVID-19. Germline CDR1 and CDR2: LNHDA and SQIVND (reference sequence). CDR3 length: 13 amino acids. The V end was cut by 10 bases, the J end by 8 bases, with 17 bases between. This clone was observed a few times. Clones were sequenced by immunoSEQ multiplex PCR, and TCRdb holds only the in-frame ones, with some missing. The table shows about 90,000 clones, with 76% occurring only once. The clonotype was recovered from an older man with acute or convalescent COVID-19. The chain couples TRBV19 to TRBJ1-4; D remains unclear. The sequenced sample consisted of peripheral blood. This chain's CDR3 is CATLSVRGEKLFF. The CDR3 nucleotides are TGTGCCACCTTATCGGTGCGAGGGGAAAAACTGTTTTTT.